These 21 T cell receptor beta chains originate from one sample sequenced in a study of cytomegalovirus exposure and HLA in healthy donors. Use of 60 Vbeta and 13 Jbeta primers characterized the PCR. The table came from immunoSEQ multiplex PCR; TCRdb's copy has only in-frame clones and leaves some out. Among more than 95,000 clones listed, 65% to 75% were seen once. Specimen: PBMCs. The source is a man in his forties in good health and CMV-seropositive.

This clone has more than one count but fewer than ten. This chain connects TRBV6-1 to TRBJ2-1; tentatively, D is TRBD1 (5 bases). The CDR3 totals 13 residues. Germline loops: CDR1 MNHNS, CDR2 SASEGT. Deletions cut 6 bases from V and 7 bases from J, with 13 bases between. CDR3 coding DNA: TGTGCCAGCAGAGGATCAGGGATTAATGAGCAGTTCTTC. Amino acid sequence: CASRGSGINEQFF.

This sequence joins TRBV6-1 and TRBJ1-1; TRBD1 matches 10 bases. V gave up 8 bases and J gave up 0 bases; unmatched junction bases: 6. Germline lookup yields CDR1 MNHNS and CDR2 SASEGT. The CDR3 runs 15 residues. CDR3: CASRRTGGVNTEAFF. As DNA, the CDR3 is TGTGCCAGCCGCCGGACAGGGGGGGTGAACACTGAAGCTTTCTTT.

This rearrangement joins TRBV7-2 to TRBJ2-5; 7 nucleotides align to TRBD2. The CDR3 is made up of 13 amino acids. J lost 7 bases, V lost 1 base, and 3 bases had no gene match. Germline V gives CDR1 SGHTA, CDR2 FQGNSA. The DNA for the CDR3 is TGTGCCAGCAGCTTAGACCCGGGGGGGACCCAGTACTTC. It specifies CASSLDPGGTQYF.

The chain joins TRBV28 to TRBJ2-6; D perhaps matches TRBD2 (5 bases). Germline-derived CDR1 and CDR2 are MDHEN and SYDVKM. This CDR3 contains 12 residues. The ends were cut back, 2 bases at V and 10 bases at J, with 6 bases in the middle. The CDR3 sequence is CASSLEGNVLTF. CDR3 coding DNA: TGTGCCAGCAGTTTAGAGGGAAACGTCCTGACTTTC. Supplemented by reference TRBV28 and TRBJ2-6, the full variable domain reads DVKVTQSSRYLVKRTGEKVFLECVQDMDHENMFWYRQDPGLGLRLIYFSYDVKMKEKGDIPEGYSVSREKKERFSLILESASTNQTSMYLCASSLEGNVLTFGAGSRLTVL.

The genes are TRBV25-1 and TRBJ1-6; tentatively, D is TRBD1 (5 bases). The germline V and J ends were trimmed by 2 bases and 9 bases, with 11 bases remaining between them. The CDR3 covers 14 residues. CDR1 MGHDK and CDR2 SYGVNS come from the germline V gene. The CDR3 region has the DNA TGTGCCAGCAGTGAAAGTGCGGGACGTTCACCCCTCCACTTT. Amino acids: CASSESAGRSPLHF.

V usage is TRBV11-2 and J usage is TRBJ1-1, with TRBD1 matching over 8 bases. The CDR3 has 14 amino acids. Germline CDR1 and CDR2: SGHAT and FQNNGV. Germline trimming cut 2 bases from V and 4 bases from J; bases unmatched to any gene: 3. Written as DNA, the CDR3 is TGTGCCAGCAGCTTAAACAGGGGGACCACTGAAGCTTTCTTT. It is translated as CASSLNRGTTEAFF.

This clone was picked up many times. The V and J genes are TRBV2 and TRBJ1-3; D not certain. The CDR3 runs to 15 residues. CDR1 SNHLY and CDR2 FYNNEI come from the germline V gene. The germline V and J ends were trimmed by 3 bases and 0 bases, with 9 bases remaining between them. For the CDR3, the DNA is TGTGCCAGCAGTGAGGAGGGAATCTCTGGAAACACCATATATTTT. This sequence encodes CASSEEGISGNTIYF.

The chain links TRBV28 to TRBJ1-1; D unclear. Germline CDR1 MDHEN, CDR2 SYDVKM. Between the trimmed V and J ends, which lost 7 bases and 4 bases, there was a span of 10 bases. The CDR3 runs 12 residues. Here the CDR3 DNA reads TGTGCCAGCAAGGGCGGGTCCACTGAAGCTTTCTTT. Translated: CASKGGSTEAFF. Using reference TRBV28 and TRBJ1-1 for the parts outside the CDR3, the full variable domain is DVKVTQSSRYLVKRTGEKVFLECVQDMDHENMFWYRQDPGLGLRLIYFSYDVKMKEKGDIPEGYSVSREKKERFSLILESASTNQTSMYLCASKGGSTEAFFGQGTRLTVV.

The V call is TRBV4-2, the J call TRBJ1-5; 10 bases agree with TRBD1. The CDR3 runs to 18 residues. V lost 3 bases to trimming and J lost 0 bases; unmatched junction nucleotides: 8. Looked up from germline, CDR1 is LGHNA and CDR2 is YNFKEQ. The CDR3 sequence: CASSQVGDRGNSNQPQHF. In nucleotides, the CDR3 is TGTGCCAGCAGCCAGGTAGGGGACAGGGGAAATAGCAATCAGCCCCAGCATTTT.

J is TRBJ2-1 and V is TRBV5-1; 9 bases are shared with TRBD2. After removal of 4 bases from V and 10 bases from J, the junction contained 3 bases not matched to a gene. Germline V CDR1 and CDR2: SGHRS, YFSETQ. CDR3 size: 12 residues. The CDR3 loop reads CASSLTSGEQFF. Written as DNA, the CDR3 is TGCGCCAGCAGCCTTACTAGCGGGGAGCAGTTCTTC.

The J gene is TRBJ1-4, the V gene TRBV29-1, with a weak D call TRBD1 (6 bases). This CDR3 region has 13 residues. Germline V CDR1 and CDR2: SQVTM, ANQGSEA. The germline V and J ends were trimmed by 6 bases and 8 bases, with 16 bases remaining between them. The CDR3 sequence is CSVLGGGWEKLFF. The CDR3 coding sequence is TGCAGCGTCCTGGGAGGGGGGTGGGAAAAACTGTTTTTT.

This sequence joins TRBV28 and TRBJ2-5; no reliable D call. CDR1 and CDR2 from the germline V gene are MDHEN and SYDVKM. The CDR3 covers 14 residues. Trimming removed 4 bases at V and 1 base at J, with 10 bases between. The CDR3 loop is CASSSQNLQETQYF. CDR3 DNA sequence: TGTGCCAGCAGTTCCCAGAATCTCCAAGAGACCCAGTACTTC.

This clone was counted between two and nine times. The V call is TRBV19, the J call TRBJ1-1; TRBD1 aligns across 7 bases. Trimming at V came to 4 bases and at J to 0 bases, leaving 5 bases not matched to a gene. The CDR3 loop spans 15 amino acids. CDR1 is LNHDA, CDR2 SQIVND, per germline (reference sequence). CDR3 DNA: TGTGCCAGTAGTACCCGGGGACAGCTGAACACTGAAGCTTTCTTT. Residues: CASSTRGQLNTEAFF.

This chain joins TRBV5-1 and TRBJ2-7; 10 bases match TRBD1. J was trimmed by 2 bases and V by 4 bases; bases with no gene match: 3. The CDR3 spans 14 residues. The germline gives CDR1 SGHRS, CDR2 YFSETQ. CDR3 residues: CASSRTGGTYEQYF. CDR3 DNA: TGCGCCAGCAGCCGGACAGGGGGAACCTACGAGCAGTACTTC.

The chain is built from TRBV19 and TRBJ2-5; D gene unclear. Trimming removed 6 bases at V and 5 bases at J, with 13 bases between. The germline V gene has CDR1 LNHDA and CDR2 SQIVND (reference sequence). This CDR3 comprises 13 residues. As DNA, the CDR3 is TGTGCCAGTAGCCCCCTCCTTCGTGAGACCCAGTACTTC. Translating gives CASSPLLRETQYF.

V is TRBV6-1 and J is TRBJ2-2, with D possibly matching TRBD1 (5 bases). The CDR3 is 14 residues long. Trimming left V 9 bases short and J 3 bases short, with 14 bases between. CDR1 and CDR2 (germline): MNHNS, SASEGT. CDR3: CASQGRADTGELFF. CDR3 bases: TGTGCCAGTCAGGGCAGGGCGGACACCGGGGAGCTGTTTTTT.

V and J are TRBV4-2 and TRBJ2-7, with 9 bases that match TRBD1. The J segment lost 5 bases and the V segment lost 0 bases, leaving 5 bases of the junction unmatched. The CDR3 runs to 15 residues. Germline loops: CDR1 LGHNA, CDR2 YNFKEQ. Here the CDR3 DNA reads TGTGCCAGCAGCCAAGATCGGGACAGGGTACACGAGCAGTACTTC. It specifies CASSQDRDRVHEQYF.

The rearrangement links TRBV6-1 to TRBJ2-7; D perhaps matches TRBD1 (6 bases). Deletions cut 6 bases from V and 3 bases from J, with 18 bases between. Germline CDR1 MNHNS, CDR2 SASEGT. The CDR3 sequence is 15 residues long. This CDR3 is CASRSQGFGRYEQYF. The CDR3 DNA reads as TGTGCCAGCAGGTCACAGGGTTTTGGCCGCTACGAGCAGTACTTC.

The chain recombines TRBV6-1 with TRBJ2-7; a possible D gene is TRBD1 (6 bases). Germline V gene data show CDR1 as MNHNS and CDR2 as SASEGT. The CDR3 has 14 residues. The V and J ends lost 2 bases and 4 bases respectively, with 12 bases between them. The CDR3 region has the DNA TGTGCCAGCAGTGAAATGGGCAGGGGATACGAGCAGTACTTC. It codes for CASSEMGRGYEQYF.

The chain links TRBV7-9 to TRBJ2-2; a possible D gene is TRBD1 (6 bases). CDR3 size: 15 residues. The germline V gene has CDR1 SEHNR and CDR2 FQNEAQ (reference sequence). The V and J ends lost 4 bases and 1 base respectively, with 10 bases between them. The chain's CDR3 is CASSSTGVNTGELFF. CDR3 DNA sequence: TGTGCCAGCAGCTCGACAGGAGTGAACACCGGGGAGCTGTTTTTT.

The chain links TRBV13 to TRBJ2-1; D not resolved. From germline, CDR1 is PRHDT and CDR2 FYEKMQ (reference sequence). This CDR3 spans 14 amino acids. Trimming cost V 0 bases and J 7 bases, with 10 bases left between them. CDR3 in DNA: TGTGCCAGCAGCTTAGGTGACGGGTCGAATGAGCAGTTCTTC. Translated, it gives CASSLGDGSNEQFF. Complete variable domain (other parts from reference TRBV13 and TRBJ2-1): AAGVIQSPRHLIKEKRETATLKCYPIPRHDTVYWYQQGPGQDPQFLISFYEKMQSDKGSIPDRFSAQQFSDYHSELNMSSLELGDSALYFCASSLGDGSNEQFFGPGTRLTVL.